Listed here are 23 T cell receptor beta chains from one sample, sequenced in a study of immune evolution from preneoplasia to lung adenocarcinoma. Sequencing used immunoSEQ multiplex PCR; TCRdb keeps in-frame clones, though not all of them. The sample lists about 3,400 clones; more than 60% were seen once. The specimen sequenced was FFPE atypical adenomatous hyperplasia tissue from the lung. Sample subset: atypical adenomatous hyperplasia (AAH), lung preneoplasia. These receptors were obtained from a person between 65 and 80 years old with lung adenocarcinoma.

The CDR3 nucleotides read TGTGCCAGCAGCCCCCAGGGAGGGAACACTGAAGCTTTCTTT. This codes for CASSPQGGNTEAFF. This chain connects TRBV6-4 to TRBJ1-1; D is perhaps TRBD1 (5 bases). This CDR3 has 14 amino acids. Germline V gives CDR1 MRHNA, CDR2 SNTAGT. The V and J ends lost 6 bases and 1 base respectively, with 12 bases between them.

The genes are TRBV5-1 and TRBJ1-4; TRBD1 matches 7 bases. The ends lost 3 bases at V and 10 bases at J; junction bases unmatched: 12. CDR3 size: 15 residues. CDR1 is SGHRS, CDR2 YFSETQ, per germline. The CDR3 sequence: CASSSGQAAGGKLFF. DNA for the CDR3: TGCGCCAGCAGCTCTGGACAGGCGGCGGGTGGAAAACTGTTTTTT.

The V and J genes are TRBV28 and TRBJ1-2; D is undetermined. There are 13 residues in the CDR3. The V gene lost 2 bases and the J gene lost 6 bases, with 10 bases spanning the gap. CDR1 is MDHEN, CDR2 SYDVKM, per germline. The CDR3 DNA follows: TGTGCCAGCAGTTTACGGCCCGCCGATGGCTACACCTTC. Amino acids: CASSLRPADGYTF.

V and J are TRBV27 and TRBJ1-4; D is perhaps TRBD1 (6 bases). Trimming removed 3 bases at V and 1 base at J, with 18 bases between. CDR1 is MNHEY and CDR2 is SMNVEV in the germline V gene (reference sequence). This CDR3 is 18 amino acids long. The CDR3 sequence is CASSFWDTYTGTNEKLFF. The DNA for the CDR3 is TGTGCCAGCAGTTTCTGGGACACCTACACGGGAACTAATGAAAAACTGTTTTTT.

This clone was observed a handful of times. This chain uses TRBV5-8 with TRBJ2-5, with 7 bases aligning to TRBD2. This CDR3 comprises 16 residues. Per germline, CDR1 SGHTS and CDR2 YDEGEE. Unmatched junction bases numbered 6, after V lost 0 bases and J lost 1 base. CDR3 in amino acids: CASSLAGRGTQETQYF. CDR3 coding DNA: TGTGCCAGCAGCTTGGCCGGGCGGGGGACCCAAGAGACCCAGTACTTC. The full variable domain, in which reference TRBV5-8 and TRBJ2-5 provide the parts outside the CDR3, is EAGVTQSPTHLIKTRGQQATLRCSPISGHTSVYWYQQALGLGLQFLLWYDEGEERNRGNFPPRFSGRQFPNYSSELNVNALELEDSALYLCASSLAGRGTQETQYFGPGTRLLVL.

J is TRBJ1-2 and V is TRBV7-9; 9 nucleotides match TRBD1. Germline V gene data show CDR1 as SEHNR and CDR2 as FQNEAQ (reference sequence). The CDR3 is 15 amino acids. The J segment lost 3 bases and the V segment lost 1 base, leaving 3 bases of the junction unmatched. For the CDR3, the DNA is TGTGCCAGCAGCTTAGGACGGGACAGGGACTATGGCTACACCTTC. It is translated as CASSLGRDRDYGYTF. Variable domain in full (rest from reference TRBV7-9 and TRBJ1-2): DTGVSQNPRHKITKRGQNVTFRCDPISEHNRLYWYRQTLGQGPEFLTYFQNEAQLEKSRLLSDRFSAERPKGSFSTLEIQRTEQGDSAMYLCASSLGRDRDYGYTFGSGTRLTVV.

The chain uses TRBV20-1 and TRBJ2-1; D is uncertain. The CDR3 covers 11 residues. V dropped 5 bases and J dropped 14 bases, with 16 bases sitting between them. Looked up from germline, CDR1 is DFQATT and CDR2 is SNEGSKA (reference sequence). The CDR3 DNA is TGCAGTGCTCCGCTTGGCTCCCCGGAGTTCTTC. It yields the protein CSAPLGSPEFF.

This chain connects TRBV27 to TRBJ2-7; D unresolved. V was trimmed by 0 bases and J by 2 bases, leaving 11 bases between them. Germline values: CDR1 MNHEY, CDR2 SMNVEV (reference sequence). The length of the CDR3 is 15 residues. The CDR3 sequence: CASSLSSGQTYEQYF. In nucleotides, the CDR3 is TGTGCCAGCAGTTTATCGTCCGGCCAAACCTACGAGCAGTACTTC.

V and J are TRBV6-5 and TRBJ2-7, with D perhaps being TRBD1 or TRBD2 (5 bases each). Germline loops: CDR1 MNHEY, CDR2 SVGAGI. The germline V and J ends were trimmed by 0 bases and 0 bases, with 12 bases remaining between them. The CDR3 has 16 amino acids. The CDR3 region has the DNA TGTGCCAGCAGTTACTCCCGGGACCCCAGCTCCTACGAGCAGTACTTC. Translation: CASSYSRDPSSYEQYF.

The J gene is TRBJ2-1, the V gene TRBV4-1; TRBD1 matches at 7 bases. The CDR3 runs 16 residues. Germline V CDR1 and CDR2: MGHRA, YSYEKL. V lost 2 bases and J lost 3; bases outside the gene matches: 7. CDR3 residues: CASSQPFRDSYNEQFF. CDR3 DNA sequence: TGCGCCAGCAGCCAACCCTTCCGGGACAGCTACAATGAGCAGTTCTTC.

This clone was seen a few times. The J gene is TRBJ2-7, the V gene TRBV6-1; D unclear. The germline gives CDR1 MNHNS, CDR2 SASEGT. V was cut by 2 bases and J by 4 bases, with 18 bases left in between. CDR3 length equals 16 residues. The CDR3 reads CASSELYSSWGYEQYF. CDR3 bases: TGTGCCAGCAGTGAATTGTATTCGAGTTGGGGATACGAGCAGTACTTC.

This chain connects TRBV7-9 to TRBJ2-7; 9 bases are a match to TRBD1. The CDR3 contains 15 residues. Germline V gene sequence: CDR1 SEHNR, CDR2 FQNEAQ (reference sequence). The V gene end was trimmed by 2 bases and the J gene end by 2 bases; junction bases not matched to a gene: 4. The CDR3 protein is CASSLPGQGPYEQYF. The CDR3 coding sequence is TGTGCCAGCAGCTTACCGGGACAGGGCCCCTACGAGCAGTACTTC. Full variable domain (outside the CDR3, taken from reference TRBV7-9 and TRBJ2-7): DTGVSQNPRHKITKRGQNVTFRCDPISEHNRLYWYRQTLGQGPEFLTYFQNEAQLEKSRLLSDRFSAERPKGSFSTLEIQRTEQGDSAMYLCASSLPGQGPYEQYFGPGTRLTVT.

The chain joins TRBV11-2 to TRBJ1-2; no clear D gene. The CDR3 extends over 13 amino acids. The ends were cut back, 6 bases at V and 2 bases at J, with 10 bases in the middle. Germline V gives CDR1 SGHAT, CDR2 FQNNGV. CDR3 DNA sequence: TGTGCCAGCAGTTTTCGGCGCAACTATGGCTACACCTTC. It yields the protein CASSFRRNYGYTF.

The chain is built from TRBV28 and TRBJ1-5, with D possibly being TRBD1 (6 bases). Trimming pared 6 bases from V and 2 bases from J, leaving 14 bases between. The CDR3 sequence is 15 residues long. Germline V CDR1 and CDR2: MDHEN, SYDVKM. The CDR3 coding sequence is TGTGCCAGCAGATTAGGACAGAGGGGCAATCAGCCCCAGCATTTT. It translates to CASRLGQRGNQPQHF.

This CDR3 is CASSVDLTGELFF. The CDR3 region has the DNA TGTGCCAGCAGCGTAGATCTCACCGGGGAGCTGTTTTTT. This sequence joins TRBV9 and TRBJ2-2; D not resolved. This CDR3 has 13 amino acids. Germline CDR1 and CDR2: SGDLS and YYNGEE. With 0 bases removed from V and 4 bases from J, the gap between germline ends came to 4 bases.

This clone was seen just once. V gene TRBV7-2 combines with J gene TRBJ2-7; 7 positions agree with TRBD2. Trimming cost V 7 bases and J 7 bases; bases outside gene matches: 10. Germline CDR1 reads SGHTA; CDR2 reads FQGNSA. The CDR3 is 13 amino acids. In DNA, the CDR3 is TGTGCCAGCAATAAGGGAGGGCCGGGAGAGCAGTACTTC. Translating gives CASNKGGPGEQYF.

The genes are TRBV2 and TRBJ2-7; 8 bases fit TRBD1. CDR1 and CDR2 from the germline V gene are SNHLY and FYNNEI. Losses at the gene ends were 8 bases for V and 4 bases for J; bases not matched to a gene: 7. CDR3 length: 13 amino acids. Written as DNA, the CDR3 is TGTGCCAGCTCCGAGGACAGGGATTACGAGCAGTACTTC. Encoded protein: CASSEDRDYEQYF.

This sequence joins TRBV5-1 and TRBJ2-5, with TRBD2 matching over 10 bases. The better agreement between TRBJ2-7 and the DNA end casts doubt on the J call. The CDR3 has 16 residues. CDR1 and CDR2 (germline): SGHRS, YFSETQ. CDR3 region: CASAPLPSGRAHEQYF. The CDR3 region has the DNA TGCGCCAGCGCCCCCCTACCGAGCGGGAGGGCCCACGAGCAGTACTTC.

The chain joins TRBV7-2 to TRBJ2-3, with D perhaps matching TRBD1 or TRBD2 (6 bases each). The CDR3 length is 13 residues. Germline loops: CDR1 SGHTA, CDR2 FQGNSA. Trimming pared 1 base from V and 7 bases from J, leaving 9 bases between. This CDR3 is CASSLGGANTQYF. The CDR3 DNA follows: TGTGCCAGCAGCTTAGGGGGGGCTAATACGCAGTATTTT.

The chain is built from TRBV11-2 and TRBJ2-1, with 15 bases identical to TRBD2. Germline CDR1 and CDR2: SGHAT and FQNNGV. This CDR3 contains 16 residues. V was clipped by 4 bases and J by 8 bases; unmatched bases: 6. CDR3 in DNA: TGTGCCAGCAGCTCCGGGACTAGCGGGAGGTGGGATGAGCAGTTCTTC. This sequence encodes CASSSGTSGRWDEQFF.

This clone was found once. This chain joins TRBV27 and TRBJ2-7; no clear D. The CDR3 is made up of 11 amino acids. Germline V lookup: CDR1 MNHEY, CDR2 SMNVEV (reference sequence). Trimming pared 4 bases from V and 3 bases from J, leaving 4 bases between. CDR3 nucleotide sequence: TGTGCCAGCAGTTCCAACTACGAGCAGTACTTC. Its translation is CASSSNYEQYF.

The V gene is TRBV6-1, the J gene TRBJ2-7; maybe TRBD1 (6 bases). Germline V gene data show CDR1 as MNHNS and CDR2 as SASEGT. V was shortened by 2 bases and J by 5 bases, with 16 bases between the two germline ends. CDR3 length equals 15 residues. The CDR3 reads CASSERWQGWDEQYF. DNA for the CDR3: TGTGCCAGCAGTGAAAGGTGGCAGGGGTGGGACGAGCAGTACTTC.

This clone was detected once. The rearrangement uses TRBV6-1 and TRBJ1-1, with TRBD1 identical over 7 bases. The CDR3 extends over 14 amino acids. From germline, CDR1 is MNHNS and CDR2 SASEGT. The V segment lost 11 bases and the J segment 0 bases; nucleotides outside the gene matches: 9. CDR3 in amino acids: CAGTGGQMNTEAFF. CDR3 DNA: TGTGCCGGGACCGGGGGACAGATGAACACTGAAGCTTTCTTT.